The 21 T cell receptor beta chains below all came from one sample that was sequenced in a study of T cell changes during pregnancy in multiple sclerosis. Method: immunoSEQ multiplex PCR; TCRdb's copy keeps in-frame clones and lacks some. The sample has about 39,000 clones, 80% to 90% seen once. Sample: CD4+ T cells from peripheral blood mononuclear cells, taken before pregnancy. These TCRs come from a female donor with multiple sclerosis, enrolled in a pregnancy study.

V usage is TRBV7-2 and J usage is TRBJ2-7; D perhaps matches TRBD2 (7 bases). The V gene's germline CDR1 is SGHTA and CDR2 FQGNSA. The CDR3 length is 14 residues. The V gene lost 7 bases and the J gene lost 4 bases, with 17 bases spanning the gap. The DNA for the CDR3 is TGTGCCAGCACCACCGAGGGGGGGCCTTACGAGCAGTACTTC. Translated: CASTTEGGPYEQYF.

This chain links TRBV19 with TRBJ1-1, with 8 bases aligning to TRBD1. J gave up 0 bases and V 4 bases, and 7 bases lay outside the gene matches. Germline assignment: CDR1 LNHDA and CDR2 SQIVND (reference sequence). CDR3 length equals 16 residues. The CDR3 DNA follows: TGTGCCAGTAGTAGATACAGGGGGTCCCTGAACACTGAAGCTTTCTTT. As protein: CASSRYRGSLNTEAFF.

This clone was counted between two and nine times. The chain carries TRBV27 and TRBJ2-1; the match to TRBD1 covers 7 bases. V shed 6 bases, J shed 3 bases, and the junction held 8 bases outside the gene matches. The CDR3 is made up of 15 amino acids. Germline V lookup: CDR1 MNHEY, CDR2 SMNVEV (reference sequence). For the CDR3, the DNA is TGTGCCAGCAGCAAAACAGGGGCGAGCTACAATGAGCAGTTCTTC. Its protein product is CASSKTGASYNEQFF.

The rearrangement links TRBV7-2 to TRBJ1-2; weak D call: TRBD1 (6 bases). The length of the CDR3 is 15 residues. V was shortened by 3 bases and J by 11 bases, with 22 bases between the two germline ends. CDR1 SGHTA and CDR2 FQGNSA come from the germline V gene. CDR3 DNA: TGTGCCAGCAGCTTTTTACTGGACAGCAACAGCGAATACACCTTC. Amino acid sequence: CASSFLLDSNSEYTF.

The chain joins TRBV4-3 to TRBJ1-3; 9 bases fit TRBD1. CDR1 and CDR2 from the germline V gene are LGHNA and YSLEER. The CDR3 has 20 residues. The trim removed 0 bases at V and 1 base at J, leaving 13 bases unmatched. The CDR3 protein is CASSQDRDREVSGSGNTIYF. In DNA, the CDR3 is TGCGCCAGCAGCCAAGATCGGGACAGGGAAGTTTCTGGGTCTGGAAACACCATATATTTT.

V and J are TRBV4-1 and TRBJ1-5, with TRBD1 matching over 10 bases. This CDR3 is built from 17 residues. V lost 0 bases and J lost 5; bases outside the gene matches: 7. The germline CDR1 and CDR2 sequences are MGHRA and YSYEKL. The CDR3: CASSQEGPGQGHQPQHF. CDR3 in DNA: TGCGCCAGCAGCCAAGAGGGCCCGGGACAGGGGCATCAGCCCCAGCATTTT.

V usage is TRBV10-3 and J usage is TRBJ2-4, with 8 bases fitting TRBD1. The CDR3 runs to 13 residues. The V gene's germline CDR1 is ENHRY and CDR2 SYGVKD. The J segment lost 6 bases and the V segment lost 6 bases, leaving 4 bases of the junction unmatched. In DNA form, the CDR3 reads TGTGCCATCAGCTCCGGACAGGGAAACATTCAGTACTTC. Translation gives CAISSGQGNIQYF.

This rearrangement joins TRBV4-1 to TRBJ1-2; 7 bases are shared with TRBD1. J lost 8 bases, V lost 4 bases, and 13 bases had no gene match. The V gene's germline CDR1 is MGHRA and CDR2 YSYEKL. This CDR3 has 15 amino acids. CDR3 coding DNA: TGCGCCAGCAGCCCGTCCGAGACAGGGACGTGGGGCTACACCTTC. This encodes CASSPSETGTWGYTF.

The chain employs TRBV29-1 and TRBJ2-1; 11 bases are a match to TRBD2. This CDR3 contains 13 residues. CDR1 is SQVTM and CDR2 is ANQGSEA in the germline V gene. Trimming at V came to 7 bases and at J to 8 bases, leaving 7 bases not matched to a gene. The CDR3 nucleotides are TGCAGCGAAACTAGCGGGAGCGTCCATGAGCAGTTCTTC. Translating gives CSETSGSVHEQFF.

The rearrangement links TRBV7-2 to TRBJ1-4; D is perhaps TRBD1 (6 bases). V was trimmed by 5 bases and J by 8 bases, leaving 12 bases between them. The germline V gene encodes CDR1 SGHTA and CDR2 FQGNSA. The length of the CDR3 is 13 residues. In DNA form, the CDR3 reads TGTGCCAGCAGCCCCTTCCAGGGGGAAAAACTGTTTTTT. It translates to CASSPFQGEKLFF.

This clone was detected only once. The chain has TRBV19 and TRBJ2-5, with 12 bases fitting TRBD2. V was pared by 10 bases and J by 5 bases, with 8 bases of the junction left unmatched. From germline, CDR1 is LNHDA and CDR2 SQIVND (reference sequence). The CDR3 has 14 residues. CDR3: CATASGGARETQYF. Written as DNA, the CDR3 is TGTGCCACCGCTAGCGGGGGGGCCCGTGAGACCCAGTACTTC.

This chain links TRBV27 with TRBJ2-7; D gene unclear. Looked up from germline, CDR1 is MNHEY and CDR2 is SMNVEV (reference sequence). This CDR3 spans 16 amino acids. The V gene lost 4 bases and the J gene lost 0 bases, with 16 bases spanning the gap. DNA for the CDR3: TGTGCCAGCAGTTCCGACACTTCGATGATCTCCTACGAGCAGTACTTC. Translation gives CASSSDTSMISYEQYF.

The V call is TRBV18, the J call TRBJ2-2; TRBD1 aligns across 8 bases. Germline CDR1 and CDR2: KGHSH and LQKENI. V lost 6 bases and J lost 6; bases outside the gene matches: 12. This CDR3 spans 16 amino acids. The CDR3 reads CASSPFDRGDAGELFF. The CDR3 nucleotides read TGTGCCAGCTCCCCTTTTGACAGGGGTGACGCCGGGGAGCTGTTTTTT.

The gene calls are TRBV6-5 and TRBJ2-2; 7 nucleotides align to TRBD1. V lost 4 bases to trimming and J lost 4 bases; unmatched junction nucleotides: 6. The germline V gene has CDR1 MNHEY and CDR2 SVGAGI. CDR3 size: 15 residues. CDR3 sequence: CASSSARGRTGELFF. The CDR3, as DNA: TGTGCCAGCAGTTCCGCGAGGGGGCGCACCGGGGAGCTGTTTTTT.

For the CDR3, the DNA is TGTGCCAGTAGTATATGGGGACAGCTAAACAATCAGCCCCAGCATTTT. Its translation: CASSIWGQLNNQPQHF. The J gene is TRBJ1-5, the V gene TRBV19; 7 bases line up with TRBD1. This CDR3 has 16 amino acids. Trimming removed 2 bases from V and 3 bases from J; junction bases left unmatched: 7. CDR1 is LNHDA, CDR2 SQIVND, per germline (reference sequence).

The gene calls are TRBV7-9 and TRBJ2-1; 10 bases map to TRBD1. From germline, CDR1 is SEHNR and CDR2 FQNEAQ (reference sequence). The CDR3 runs 16 residues. V lost 5 bases, J lost 0 bases, and 4 bases stayed unmatched. In DNA, the CDR3 is TGTGCCAGCAGCCTGGGACAGGGGATCTCCTACAATGAGCAGTTCTTC. Residues: CASSLGQGISYNEQFF.

This chain links TRBV21-1 with TRBJ1-1; TRBD1 was called by the table and not checked on the DNA. TRBV21-1 is noted as a pseudogene. The CDR3 sequence is 17 residues long. CDR3 in amino acids: CASSKECQGACLGEAFF. The CDR3 DNA reads TGTGCCAGCAGCAAAGAGTGTCAGGGCGCGTGTCTGGGTGAAGCTTTCTTT.

As concerns this clone: Other nucleotide sequences in the sample specify the same CDR3. The V and J genes are TRBV27 and TRBJ1-5; D not certain. The germline V and J ends were trimmed by 5 bases and 3 bases, with 8 bases remaining between them. Germline values: CDR1 MNHEY, CDR2 SMNVEV (reference sequence). The CDR3 has 13 amino acids. The CDR3 sequence is CASSLSLNQPQHF. As DNA, the CDR3 is TGTGCCAGCAGTCTGAGCCTCAATCAGCCCCAGCATTTT.

The chain recombines TRBV6-5 with TRBJ2-7; TRBD2 aligns across 7 bases. J gave up 3 bases and V 5 bases, and 10 bases lay outside the gene matches. Germline V CDR1 and CDR2: MNHEY, SVGAGI. The CDR3 is made up of 15 amino acids. CDR3 sequence reads: CASSPLLAPYYEQYF. CDR3 in DNA: TGTGCCAGCAGTCCCTTACTAGCGCCGTACTACGAGCAGTACTTC.

The rearrangement links TRBV19 to TRBJ2-7; 11 bases line up with TRBD1. This CDR3 is 12 amino acids long. The germline gives CDR1 LNHDA, CDR2 SQIVND (reference sequence). J lost 3 bases, V lost 8 bases, and 0 bases had no gene match. The CDR3: CASGTGGYEQYF. The CDR3 region has the DNA TGTGCCAGTGGGACAGGGGGCTACGAGCAGTACTTC.

V is TRBV19 and J is TRBJ2-1, with a weak D call TRBD1 (6 bases). The germline V gene has CDR1 LNHDA and CDR2 SQIVND (reference sequence). The CDR3 contains 14 residues. V was shortened by 7 bases and J by 4 bases, with 14 bases between the two germline ends. The CDR3 loop is CASTDWGRYNEQFF. The CDR3 DNA reads TGTGCCAGTACCGACTGGGGGCGATACAATGAGCAGTTCTTC.